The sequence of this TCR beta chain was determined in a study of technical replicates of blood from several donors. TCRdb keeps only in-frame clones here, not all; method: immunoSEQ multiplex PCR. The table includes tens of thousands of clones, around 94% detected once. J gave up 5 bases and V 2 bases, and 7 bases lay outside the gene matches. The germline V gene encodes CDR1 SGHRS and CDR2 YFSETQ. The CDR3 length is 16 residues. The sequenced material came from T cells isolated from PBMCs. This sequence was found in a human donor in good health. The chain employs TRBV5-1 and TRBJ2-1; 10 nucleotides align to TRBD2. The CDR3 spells CASSFLLAGVNNEQFF. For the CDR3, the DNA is TGCGCCAGCAGCTTCCTGCTAGCGGGGGTTAACAATGAGCAGTTCTTC.